In this sample, the clone carrying this T cell receptor beta chain turned up once. What it recognizes is unknown. Regarding donors, all were healthy bone marrow donors. This specimen comes from a study of cytomegalovirus exposure and HLA in healthy donors. The V end was cut by 5 bases, the J end by 11 bases, with 19 bases between. The CDR3 has 14 amino acids. Per the germline V gene, CDR1 is KGHSH and CDR2 is LQKENI. Overall study findings and caveats: High specificity and sensitivity for cytomegalovirus status were reported for the classifier. Analyzed later, association rates of TCRs varied across HLA loci, with DRB1 most and HLA-C fewest.

This PCR relied on a set of 60 Vbeta primers and 13 Jbeta primers. The data were produced by immunoSEQ multiplex PCR, yet TCRdb's version contains in-frame clones alone and is incomplete. The sample lists around 49,000 clones, around 80% occurring once. Sequencing was carried out using PBMCs. J is TRBJ2-4 and V is TRBV18; TRBD2 is a possible D gene (6 bases). The sequence derives from a man aged 25-40 years in good health and CMV-seropositive. The CDR3 spells CASSSRDSVYVQYF. The CDR3 DNA reads TGTGCCAGCTCATCTCGGGACTCGGTTTACGTTCAGTACTTC.